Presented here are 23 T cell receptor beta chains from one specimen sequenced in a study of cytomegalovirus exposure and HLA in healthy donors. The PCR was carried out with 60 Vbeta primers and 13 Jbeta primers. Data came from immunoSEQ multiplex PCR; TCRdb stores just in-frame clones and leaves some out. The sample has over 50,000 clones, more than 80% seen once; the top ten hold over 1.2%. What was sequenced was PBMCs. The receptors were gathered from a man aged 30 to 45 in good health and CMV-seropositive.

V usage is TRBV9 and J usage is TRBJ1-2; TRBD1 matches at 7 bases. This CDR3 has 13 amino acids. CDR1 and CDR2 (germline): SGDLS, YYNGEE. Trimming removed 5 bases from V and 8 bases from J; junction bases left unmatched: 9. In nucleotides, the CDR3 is TGTGCCAGCAGTCGGGGACAGCTGGCAGGCTACACCTTC. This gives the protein CASSRGQLAGYTF. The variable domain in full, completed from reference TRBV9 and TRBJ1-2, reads DSGVTQTPKHLITATGQRVTLRCSPRSGDLSVYWYQQSLDQGLQFLIQYYNGEERAKGNILERFSAQQFPDLHSELNLSSLELGDSALYFCASSRGQLAGYTFGSGTRLTVV.

This chain's CDR3 is CASSLGGGSDTGELFF. DNA of the CDR3: TGTGCCAGCAGCTTAGGGGGAGGGAGTGACACCGGGGAGCTGTTTTTT. The V call is TRBV7-9, the J call TRBJ2-2; 7 bases map to TRBD2. The CDR3 covers 16 residues. With 1 base clipped from V and 3 bases from J, the junction kept 5 bases outside the gene matches. Germline loops: CDR1 SEHNR, CDR2 FQNEAQ (reference sequence).

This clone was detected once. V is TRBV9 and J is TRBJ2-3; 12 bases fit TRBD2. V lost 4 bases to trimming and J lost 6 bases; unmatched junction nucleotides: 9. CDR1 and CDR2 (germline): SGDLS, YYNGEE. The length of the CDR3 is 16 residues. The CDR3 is CASSTRLAGEYDTQYF. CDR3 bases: TGTGCCAGCAGCACGCGACTAGCGGGAGAGTATGATACGCAGTATTTT.

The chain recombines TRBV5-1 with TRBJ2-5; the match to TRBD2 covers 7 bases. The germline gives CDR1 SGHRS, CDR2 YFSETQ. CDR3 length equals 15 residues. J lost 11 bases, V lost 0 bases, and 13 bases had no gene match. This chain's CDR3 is CASSLDRAGSREQYF. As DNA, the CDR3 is TGCGCCAGCAGCTTGGATCGAGCGGGAAGTCGGGAGCAGTACTTC.

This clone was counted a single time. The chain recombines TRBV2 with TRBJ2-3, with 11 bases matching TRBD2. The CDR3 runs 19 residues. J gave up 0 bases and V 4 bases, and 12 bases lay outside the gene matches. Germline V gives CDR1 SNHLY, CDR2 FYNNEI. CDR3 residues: CASSVVGLAGRASTDTQYF. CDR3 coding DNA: TGTGCCAGCAGTGTGGTTGGACTAGCGGGCCGGGCTAGCACAGATACGCAGTATTTT.

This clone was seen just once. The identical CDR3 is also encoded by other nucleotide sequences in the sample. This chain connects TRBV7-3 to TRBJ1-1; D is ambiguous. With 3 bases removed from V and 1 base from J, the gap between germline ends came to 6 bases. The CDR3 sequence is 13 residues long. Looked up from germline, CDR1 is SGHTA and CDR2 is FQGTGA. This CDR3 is CASSLSKNTEAFF. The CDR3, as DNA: TGTGCCAGCAGCTTGAGTAAGAACACTGAAGCTTTCTTT.

CDR3 bases: TGTGCCAGTAGTATAACAGGGGGTTGGAGCAATCAGCCCCAGCATTTT. Amino acid sequence: CASSITGGWSNQPQHF. The chain is built from TRBV19 and TRBJ1-5; 8 bases align to TRBD1. With V trimmed by 2 bases and J by 1 base, 4 bases remained unmatched. CDR1 is LNHDA, CDR2 SQIVND, per germline (reference sequence). The CDR3 runs to 16 residues.

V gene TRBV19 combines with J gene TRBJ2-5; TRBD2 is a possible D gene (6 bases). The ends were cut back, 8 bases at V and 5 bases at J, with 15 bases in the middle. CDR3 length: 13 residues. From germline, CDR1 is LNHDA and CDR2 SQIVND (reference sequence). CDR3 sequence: CASGYGSWETQYF. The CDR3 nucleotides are TGTGCCAGTGGGTACGGGAGCTGGGAGACCCAGTACTTC.

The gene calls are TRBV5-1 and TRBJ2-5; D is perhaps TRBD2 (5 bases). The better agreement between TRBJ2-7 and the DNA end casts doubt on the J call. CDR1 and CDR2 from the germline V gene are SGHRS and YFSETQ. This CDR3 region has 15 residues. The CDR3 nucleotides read TGCGCCAGCACCCCTGGAGGTCCACTCACCTACGAGCAGTACTTC. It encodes CASTPGGPLTYEQYF.

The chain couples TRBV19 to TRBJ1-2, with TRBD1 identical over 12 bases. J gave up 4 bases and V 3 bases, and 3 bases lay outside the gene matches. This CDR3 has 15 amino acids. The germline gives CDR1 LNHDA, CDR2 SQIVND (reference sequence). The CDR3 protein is CASSIGTGGGYGYTF. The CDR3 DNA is TGTGCCAGTAGTATCGGGACAGGGGGCGGCTATGGCTACACCTTC.

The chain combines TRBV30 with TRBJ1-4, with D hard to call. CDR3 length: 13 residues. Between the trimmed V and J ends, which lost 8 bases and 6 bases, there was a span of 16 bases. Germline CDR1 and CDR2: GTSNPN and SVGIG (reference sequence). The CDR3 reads CAGKHRSYEKLFF. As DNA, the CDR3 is TGTGCCGGCAAACATCGTAGCTATGAAAAACTGTTTTTT.

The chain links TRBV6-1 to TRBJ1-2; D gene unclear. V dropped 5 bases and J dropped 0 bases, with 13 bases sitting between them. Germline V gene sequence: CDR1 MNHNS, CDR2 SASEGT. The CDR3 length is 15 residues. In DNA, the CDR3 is TGTGCCAGCAGTCTCACGGTAATAGCTAACTATGGCTACACCTTC. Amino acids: CASSLTVIANYGYTF.

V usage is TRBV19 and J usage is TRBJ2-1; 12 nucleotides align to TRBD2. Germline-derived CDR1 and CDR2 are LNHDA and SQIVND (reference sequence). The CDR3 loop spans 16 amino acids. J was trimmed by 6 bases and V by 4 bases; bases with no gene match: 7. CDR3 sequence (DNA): TGTGCCAGTAGTACTCTAGCGGGAGGGCCGGGCAATGAGCAGTTCTTC. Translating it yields CASSTLAGGPGNEQFF.

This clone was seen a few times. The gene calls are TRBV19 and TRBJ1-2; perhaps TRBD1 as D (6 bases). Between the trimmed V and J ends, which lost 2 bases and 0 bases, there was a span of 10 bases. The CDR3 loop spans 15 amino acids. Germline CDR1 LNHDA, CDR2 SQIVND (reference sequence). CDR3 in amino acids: CASSITQGANYGYTF. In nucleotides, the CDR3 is TGTGCCAGTAGTATAACACAGGGAGCTAACTATGGCTACACCTTC.

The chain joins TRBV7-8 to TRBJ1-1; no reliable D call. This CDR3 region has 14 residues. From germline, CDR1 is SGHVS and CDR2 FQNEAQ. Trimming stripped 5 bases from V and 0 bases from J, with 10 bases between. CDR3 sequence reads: CASSDRSMNTEAFF. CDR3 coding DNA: TGTGCCAGCAGCGACCGGAGCATGAACACTGAAGCTTTCTTT.

The CDR3 sequence: CASSLGQGGNTEAFF. CDR3 DNA sequence: TGTGCCAGCAGCTTGGGACAGGGTGGGAACACTGAAGCTTTCTTT. The J gene is TRBJ1-1, the V gene TRBV5-4, with TRBD1 matching over 7 bases. Germline trimming cut 0 bases from V and 1 base from J; bases unmatched to any gene: 3. The length of the CDR3 is 15 residues. Germline lookup yields CDR1 SGHNT and CDR2 YYREEE (reference sequence).

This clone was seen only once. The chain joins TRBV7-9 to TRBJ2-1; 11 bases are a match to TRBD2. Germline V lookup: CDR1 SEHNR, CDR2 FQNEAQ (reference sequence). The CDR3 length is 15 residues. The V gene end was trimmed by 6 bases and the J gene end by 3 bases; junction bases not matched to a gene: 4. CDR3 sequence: CASRPTSGGYNEQFF. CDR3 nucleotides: TGTGCCAGCAGACCCACTAGCGGGGGCTACAATGAGCAGTTCTTC.

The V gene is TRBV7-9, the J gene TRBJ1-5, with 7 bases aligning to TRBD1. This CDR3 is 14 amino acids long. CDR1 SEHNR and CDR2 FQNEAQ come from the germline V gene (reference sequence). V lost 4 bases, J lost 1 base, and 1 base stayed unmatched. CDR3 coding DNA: TGTGCCAGCAGCTCGACAGGGAGCAATCAGCCCCAGCATTTT. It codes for CASSSTGSNQPQHF.

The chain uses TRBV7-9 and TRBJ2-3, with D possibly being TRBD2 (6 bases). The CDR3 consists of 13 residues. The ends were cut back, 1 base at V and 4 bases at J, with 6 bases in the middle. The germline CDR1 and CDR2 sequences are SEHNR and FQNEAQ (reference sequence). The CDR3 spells CASSLGGADTQYF. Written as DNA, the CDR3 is TGTGCCAGCAGCTTAGGGGGGGCAGATACGCAGTATTTT.

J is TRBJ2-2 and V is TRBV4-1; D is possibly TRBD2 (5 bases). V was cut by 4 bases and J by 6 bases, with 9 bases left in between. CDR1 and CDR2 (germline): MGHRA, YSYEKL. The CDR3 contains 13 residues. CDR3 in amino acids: CASSLPGAGELFF. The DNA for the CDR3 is TGCGCCAGCAGCCTTCCCGGGGCCGGGGAGCTGTTTTTT.

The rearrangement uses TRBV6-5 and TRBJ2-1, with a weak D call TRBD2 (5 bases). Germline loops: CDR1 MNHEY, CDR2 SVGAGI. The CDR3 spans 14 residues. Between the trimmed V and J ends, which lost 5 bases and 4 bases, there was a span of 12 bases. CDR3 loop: CASSHDRRYNEQFF. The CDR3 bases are TGTGCCAGCAGTCACGATCGGAGGTACAATGAGCAGTTCTTC.

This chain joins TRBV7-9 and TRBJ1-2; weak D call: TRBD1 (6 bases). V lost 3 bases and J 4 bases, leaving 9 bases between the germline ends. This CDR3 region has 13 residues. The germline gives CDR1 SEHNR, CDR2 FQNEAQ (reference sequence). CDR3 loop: CASSFTGTYGYTF. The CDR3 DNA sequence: TGTGCCAGCAGCTTTACAGGGACCTATGGCTACACCTTC.

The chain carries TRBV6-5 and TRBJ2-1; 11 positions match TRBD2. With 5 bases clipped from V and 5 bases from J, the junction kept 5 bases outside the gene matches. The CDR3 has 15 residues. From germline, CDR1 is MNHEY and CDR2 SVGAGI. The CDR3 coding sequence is TGTGCCAGCAGTAAACTAGCGGGAGTAGACAATGAGCAGTTCTTC. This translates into CASSKLAGVDNEQFF.